The T cell receptor (beta chain) described here comes from a study of blood T cell repertoires in COVID-19. Germline V gene lookup returns CDR1 SGHVS and CDR2 FNYEAQ. CDR3 length: 16 amino acids. V was clipped by 5 bases and J by 6 bases; unmatched bases: 13. Assay used: immunoSEQ multiplex PCR; TCRdb lists only in-frame clones, some missing. The data show 280,000 or so clones, with over 85% seen just once and under 3.5% held by the top ten. Cohort placement rested on clinical history that participants reported themselves. The study recruited exposed participants who had met a COVID-19 case within 2 weeks before entry.

The sequenced sample was PBMCs or T cells enriched from blood (not recorded which). The sequence derives from a woman aged 50 to 60 who had been exposed to COVID-19. The rearrangement uses TRBV7-6 and TRBJ2-3, with 8 bases aligning to TRBD2. The DNA of the CDR3 is TGTGCCAGCAGCCCCGCGAGCGGGGGAGCGTCGGATACGCAGTATTTT. Its protein is CASSPASGGASDTQYF.